This TCR beta chain comes out of a study of blood T cell repertoires in COVID-19 (dated by TCRdb to 2020 to 2021). As for the study more broadly: The collaborator samples originated in the United States, Italy and Spain and spanned the acute and convalescent phases of COVID-19. The material from the prospective study consisted of cDNA or gDNA derived from T cells, B-cell-depleted T cells, or PBMCs. Deeply sampled blood TCRbeta repertoires from subjects exposed to, actively infected with, or recovered from COVID-19 were included in the dataset. The repertoires were released in a freely available public database intended as a resource for research on the immune response to SARS-CoV-2. Samples were obtained from the ongoing ImmuneRACE study (first 160 participants) and from 1,000 to 1,500 subjects provided by 6 global collaborators. The sample metadata nearly always contained a de-identified subject ID, COVID-19 status, age in years and sex. Where available, HLA class I and class II types were taken from metadata supplied by the sample provider and were not determined by assay-based typing. Overall study results and their limits: The amount of clinical and demographic metadata varied by source and participant and was provided uncurated.

The immunoSEQ Assay, a bias-controlled multiplex PCR, was used to amplify TCRbeta CDR3 regions from genomic DNA. The paper's data handling went like this. Nucleated cell counts per sample were estimated from amplification of reference gene primers within the assay. To quantify the absolute abundance of each unique TCRbeta CDR3 rearrangement, sequence reads were collapsed and filtered. For each sample, productive Simpson clonality was calculated by taking the square root of Simpson's diversity index across productive rearrangements. TCRdb carries this immuneACCESS record with in-frame sequences only. Its versions omit some clonotypes, under half of them owing to an unresolved V gene in the studies checked, with the rest unexplained. The DNA was the basis for D and trimming; V, J and clone size are from that table. The sample has about 150,000 clones on record, about 86% of them singletons. About 31% of the sample belongs to the ten largest clones.

Comments on this clone: Its antigen specificity is not known. Base qualities are not provided; no much larger clone lies one nucleotide away.

From its cysteine to its phenylalanine, the CDR3 spans 16 amino acids. Kept here is only the CDR3 DNA, which spans 48 bases and is read in frame from base 1. The V end gives up 0 bases and the J end 10 bases, leaving 9 bases in the junction not matched to a gene. CDR1 and CDR2 are read off the germline V gene as SGDLS and YYNGEE. The collaborating institutions used their own protocols to collect whole blood in K2EDTA tubes. For TCRbeta analysis, collaborators shipped samples as frozen whole blood, isolated PBMCs, or DNA extracted from either of those sample types. This receptor chain uses TRBV9 and TRBJ1-6; the junction holds 8 bases that match TRBD1. This receptor was obtained from an older woman with acute or convalescent COVID-19. Sequenced material: peripheral blood. The CDR3 protein sequence reads: CASSVGPGGEGSPLHF. In nucleotides, the sequence is TGTGCCAGCAGCGTAGGTCCAGGGGGCGAAGGATCACCCCTCCACTTT.